This T cell receptor (beta chain) derives from a study of shared clonotypes between healthy human individuals. Sequenced by immunoSEQ multiplex PCR; TCRdb stores in-frame clones only, minus some. The sample records approximately 1.4 million clones, about 98% being singletons. Germline CDR1 reads MNHNS; CDR2 reads SASEGT. With 6 bases removed from V and 4 bases from J, the gap between germline ends came to 12 bases. The CDR3 loop spans 13 amino acids. The V and J genes are TRBV6-1 and TRBJ1-2; D call uncertain. The specimen was naive CD4+ T cells sorted from blood. Documented subset: CD45RA+ positively selected. The source of this sequence is a man younger than 40 in good health. The CDR3 sequence is CASSTTDSYGYTF. CDR3 bases: TGTGCCAGCAGCACGACGGATTCCTATGGCTACACCTTC.